The clone carrying this TCR beta chain showed up many times. Its cognate antigen is unknown. A NOSPECS grade of at least 4, a Clinical Activity Score of at least 3 and duration under 3 months were recorded in ophthalmopathy patients. RNA transcripts were the template for amplifying TCR beta CDR3 regions. The HTBI primer set was used in a first-round RT-PCR of the TCR CDR3. From the multiplex PCR reads, TCRdb called clonotypes with MiXCR, one entry per CDR3 protein. The sample holds about 380,000 distinct CDR3 sequences, roughly 20% seen once. This CDR3 comprises 13 residues. V shed 5 bases and J shed 4 bases, with 12 bases lying between them. Germline V lookup: CDR1 SGHTA, CDR2 FQGNSA. The sample comes from a study of T cells in Graves' hyperthyroidism and ophthalmopathy. Study-level results: In the blood, most expanded thyroid clonotypes above 0.001 appeared as well.

V usage is TRBV7-2 and J usage is TRBJ2-7; D perhaps matches TRBD2 (5 bases). The sequence derives from a man aged 18 to 30 with Graves' ophthalmopathy. The specimen sequenced was blood. This CDR3 is CASSQLEGYEQYF. The CDR3 nucleotides read TGTGCCAGCAGCCAACTAGAGGGTTACGAGCAGTACTTC.